Shown below are 5 T cell receptor beta chains from a single sample sequenced in a study of shared clonotypes between healthy human individuals. Libraries were prepared by immunoSEQ multiplex PCR; TCRdb keeps only in-frame clonotypes and omits some of them. This table has under 750,000 clones, around 70% appearing once. Sequenced: memory CD4+ T cells sorted from blood. The subset: CD45RA-negative fraction. Every receptor here comes from a woman in her 30s in good health.

This clone was found a few times. The chain employs TRBV11-3 and TRBJ1-2; tentatively, D is TRBD1 (5 bases). Trimming left V 4 bases short and J 5 bases short, with 20 bases between. This CDR3 comprises 16 residues. Germline V gene lookup returns CDR1 SGHNT and CDR2 YENEEA. The CDR3 DNA reads TGTGCCAGCAGCTCCGTGTGGCAGGGCGGAGTTTATGGCTACACCTTC. It yields the protein CASSSVWQGGVYGYTF.

As to this clone: Here the CDR3 omits its conserved ending phenylalanine or tryptophan, so a read error is the likely source. No DNA is shown, since the ends of the CDR3 on it are uncertain; the CDR3 is the one TCRdb lists. This sequence joins TRBV6-1 and TRBJ2-7; the table's TRBD1 call for D was not verified on the DNA. CDR1 and CDR2 (germline): MNHNS, SASEGT. The CDR3 adds up to 14 amino acids, both ends counted. This chain's CDR3 is CASSEQLGQGALRI.

The rearrangement uses TRBV28 and TRBJ1-2, with a tentative D call TRBD1 (5 bases). Per germline, CDR1 MDHEN and CDR2 SYDVKM. V lost 2 bases, J lost 4 bases, and 29 bases lay in between. The CDR3 runs to 20 residues. CDR3 sequence (DNA): TGTGCCAGCAGTTTAAGGGGCCAGGTCTTTCTCAAACGCCCCCGCTATGGCTACACCTTC. Amino acid sequence: CASSLRGQVFLKRPRYGYTF.

This clone has only a few counts. CDR3 amino acids: CASSPVTGGSEYGYTF. CDR3 coding DNA: TGTGCCAGCAGCCCCGTGACAGGGGGCTCGGAGTATGGCTACACCTTC. The V gene is TRBV5-8, the J gene TRBJ1-2, with 10 bases aligning to TRBD1. The CDR3 is 16 amino acids. Germline V gene data show CDR1 as SGHTS and CDR2 as YDEGEE. J gave up 5 bases and V 4 bases, and 11 bases lay outside the gene matches.

This chain connects TRBV7-9 to TRBJ2-5; D is undetermined. Germline loops: CDR1 SEHNR, CDR2 FQNEAQ (reference sequence). The CDR3 runs to 14 residues. Trimming stripped 3 bases from V and 4 bases from J, with 12 bases between. In DNA form, the CDR3 reads TGTGCCAGCAGCTTTCTTGGCGCGAGAGAGACCCAGTACTTC. Translated, it gives CASSFLGARETQYF.